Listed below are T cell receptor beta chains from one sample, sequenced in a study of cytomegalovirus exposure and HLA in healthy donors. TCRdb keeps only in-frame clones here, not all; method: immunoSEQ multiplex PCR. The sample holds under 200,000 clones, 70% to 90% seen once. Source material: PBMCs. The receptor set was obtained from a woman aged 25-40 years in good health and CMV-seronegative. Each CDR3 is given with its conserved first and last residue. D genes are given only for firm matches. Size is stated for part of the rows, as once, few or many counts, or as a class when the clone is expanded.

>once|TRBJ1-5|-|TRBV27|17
CASRPWVGDNRNQPQHF
TGTGCCAGCAGACCCTGGGTAGGGGATAATCGGAATCAGCCCCAGCATTTT
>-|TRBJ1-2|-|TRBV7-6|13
CASSLVRGTGYTF
TGTGCCAGCAGCTTAGTTAGGGGGACAGGCTACACCTTC
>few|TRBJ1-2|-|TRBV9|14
CASSDTGLNYGYTF
TGTGCCAGCAGTGACACAGGGCTAAACTATGGCTACACCTTC
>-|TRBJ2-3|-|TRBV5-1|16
CASSLILRGAGDTQYF
TGCGCCAGCAGCTTAATACTACGGGGGGCCGGGGATACGCAGTATTTT
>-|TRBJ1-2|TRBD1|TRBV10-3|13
CAISQRDSYGYTF
TGTGCCATCAGCCAAAGGGACAGCTATGGCTACACCTTC
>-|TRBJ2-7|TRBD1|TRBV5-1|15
CASSLGTGYPLEQYF
TGCGCCAGCAGCTTGGGGACAGGGTACCCTCTCGAGCAGTACTTC
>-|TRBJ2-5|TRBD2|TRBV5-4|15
CASSRTSGREETQYF
TGTGCCAGCAGCAGGACTAGCGGGAGGGAAGAGACCCAGTACTTC
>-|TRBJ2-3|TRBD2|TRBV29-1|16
CSVGPREDSVTDTQYF
TGCAGCGTCGGCCCCCGGGAGGATAGTGTCACAGATACGCAGTATTTT
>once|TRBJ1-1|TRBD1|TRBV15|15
CATSRDMRGLTEAFF
TGTGCCACCAGCAGAGATATGAGGGGGCTCACTGAAGCTTTCTTT
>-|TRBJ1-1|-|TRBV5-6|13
CASSVGGSTEAFF
TGTGCCAGCAGCGTGGGGGGAAGCACTGAAGCTTTCTTT
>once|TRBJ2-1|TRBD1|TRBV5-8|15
CASSSPGQGYNEQFF
TGTGCCAGCAGCTCGCCGGGACAGGGCTACAATGAGCAGTTCTTC
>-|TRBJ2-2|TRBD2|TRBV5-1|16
CASSSRGLANTGELFF
TGCGCCAGCAGCAGTCGTGGACTAGCAAACACCGGGGAGCTGTTTTTT
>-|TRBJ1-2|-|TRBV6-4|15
CASSDRGGRGTGYTF
TGTGCCAGCAGTGACAGGGGGGGTCGAGGTACTGGCTACACCTTC
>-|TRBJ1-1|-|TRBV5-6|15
CASSLLTASDGGAFF
TGTGCCAGCAGCTTGCTGACCGCTTCTGACGGAGGAGCTTTCTTT
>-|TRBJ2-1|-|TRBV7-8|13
CASSLGTQDEQFF
TGTGCCAGCAGCTTAGGGACTCAGGATGAGCAGTTCTTC
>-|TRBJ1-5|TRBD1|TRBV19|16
CASSSPGQGSNQPQHF
TGTGCCAGTAGTAGCCCGGGACAGGGGAGCAATCAGCCCCAGCATTTT
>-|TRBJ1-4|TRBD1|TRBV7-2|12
CASSYQGGPLFF
TGTGCCAGCAGCTATCAGGGGGGCCCACTGTTTTTT
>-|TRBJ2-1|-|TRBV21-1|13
CASSKACGHLKFF
TGTGCCAGCAGCAAAGCTTGCGGGCACCTGAAGTTCTTC
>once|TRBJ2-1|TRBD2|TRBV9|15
CASSVASGRAYEQFF
TGTGCCAGCAGCGTAGCGAGCGGGAGGGCCTATGAGCAGTTCTTC
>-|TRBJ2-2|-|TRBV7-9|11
CASSLDGELFF
TGTGCCAGCAGCTTGGACGGGGAGCTGTTTTTT
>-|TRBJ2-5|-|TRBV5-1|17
CASSLAIGQLIQETQYF
TGCGCCAGCAGCTTGGCAATAGGACAGCTGATTCAAGAGACCCAGTACTTC
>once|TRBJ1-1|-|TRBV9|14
CASSVRGGVAEAFF
TGTGCCAGCAGCGTGAGGGGGGGCGTGGCTGAAGCTTTCTTT